A single sample is the source of the 29 T cell receptor beta chains below, sequenced in a study of technical replicates of blood from a few donors (dated by TCRdb to about 2017). Library creation used the immunoSEQ multiplex PCR assay. TCRdb's version of the immuneACCESS table is confined to in-frame rearrangements and falls short of the full clone set. An unresolved V gene accounts for under half of the shortfall where checked; the remainder is of unknown origin. Within this sample are just over 95,000 clones, with 85% to 95% of them counted one time only. The ten largest clonotypes hold around 0.33% of the sample. Sequencing was carried out using T cells isolated from PBMCs. These receptors all come from a human donor in good health.

The chain recombines TRBV4-2 with TRBJ2-3, with 9 positions matching TRBD2. The V and J ends lost 1 base and 2 bases, in that order; junction bases with no gene match: 1. Germline V gene data show CDR1 as LGHNA and CDR2 as YNFKEQ. The CDR3 has 15 amino acids. Written as DNA, the CDR3 is TGTGCCAGCAGCCAAGGGACTAGCGTCACAGATACGCAGTATTTT. It yields the protein CASSQGTSVTDTQYF.

The chain uses TRBV9 and TRBJ2-7; D is unclear. CDR1 SGDLS and CDR2 YYNGEE come from the germline V gene. The CDR3 consists of 14 residues. The germline V and J ends were trimmed by 1 base and 1 base, with 9 bases remaining between them. This CDR3 is CASSVSHESYEQYF. The CDR3 DNA sequence: TGTGCCAGCAGCGTAAGTCACGAGTCCTACGAGCAGTACTTC.

A remark on this clone: Other DNA sequences in this sample translate to the same CDR3. The chain has TRBV19 and TRBJ1-5; 9 bases are a match to TRBD1. Trimming removed 4 bases from V and 4 bases from J; junction bases left unmatched: 2. The germline CDR1 and CDR2 sequences are LNHDA and SQIVND (reference sequence). This CDR3 region has 14 residues. The CDR3, as DNA: TGTGCCAGTAGTACGACAGGGGGGAATCAGCCCCAGCATTTT. Protein sequence: CASSTTGGNQPQHF.

This CDR3 is CAWGGQINEKLFF. The CDR3 coding sequence is TGTGCCTGGGGGGGACAGATAAATGAAAAACTGTTTTTT. The J gene is TRBJ1-4, the V gene TRBV30; 7 nucleotides align to TRBD1. This CDR3 has 13 amino acids. Germline CDR1 GTSNPN, CDR2 SVGIG (reference sequence). After removal of 5 bases from V and 5 bases from J, the junction contained 5 bases not matched to a gene.

The chain joins TRBV11-3 to TRBJ2-1; D gene ambiguous. Germline assignment: CDR1 SGHNT and CDR2 YENEEA. V lost 4 bases and J 10 bases, leaving 11 bases between the germline ends. CDR3 length: 12 amino acids. The CDR3 here is CASSSLTQEQFF. CDR3 nucleotide sequence: TGTGCCAGCAGCTCTCTTACGCAGGAGCAGTTCTTC.

The chain combines TRBV10-2 with TRBJ2-7; 9 bases align to TRBD2. Germline trimming cut 6 bases from V and 6 bases from J; bases unmatched to any gene: 9. Germline loops: CDR1 WSHSY, CDR2 SAAADI. The CDR3 runs 14 residues. CDR3 residues: CASRLAGDGPEQYF. CDR3 coding DNA: TGCGCCAGCAGATTAGCGGGAGATGGACCCGAGCAGTACTTC.

The gene calls are TRBV27 and TRBJ1-1, with a weak D call TRBD1 (6 bases). The CDR3 has 16 amino acids. Germline loops: CDR1 MNHEY, CDR2 SMNVEV (reference sequence). Trimming cost V 6 bases and J 3 bases, with 20 bases left between them. CDR3 residues: CASSQINRARDTEAFF. The CDR3 DNA reads as TGTGCCAGCAGCCAGATTAACAGGGCCAGGGACACTGAAGCTTTCTTT.

The chain recombines TRBV4-2 with TRBJ1-2, with 8 bases lining up with TRBD1. V gave up 0 bases and J gave up 4 bases; unmatched junction bases: 7. From germline, CDR1 is LGHNA and CDR2 YNFKEQ. CDR3 size: 16 residues. CDR3 nucleotide sequence: TGTGCCAGCAGCCAAGACAGGAGGACAGGGCTCTATGGCTACACCTTC. It encodes CASSQDRRTGLYGYTF.

The genes are TRBV21-1 and TRBJ1-3; the table assigns TRBD1, which was not confirmed against the DNA. TRBV21-1 is given as a pseudogene. The CDR3 runs to 15 residues. This CDR3 reads CASSPRGLDRHTIYF. The CDR3 DNA is TGTGCCAGCAGCCCAAGGGGGCTGGACCGACACACCATATATTTT.

The chain is built from TRBV20-1 and TRBJ1-1; 7 bases line up with TRBD1. The length of the CDR3 is 11 residues. The J segment lost 3 bases and the V segment lost 7 bases, leaving 2 bases of the junction unmatched. The germline CDR1 and CDR2 sequences are DFQATT and SNEGSKA (reference sequence). CDR3 in DNA: TGCAGTGTCACAGGGGACACTGAAGCTTTCTTT. Translation gives CSVTGDTEAFF.

This chain joins TRBV10-1 and TRBJ1-5, with a weak D call TRBD1 (6 bases). Per the germline V gene, CDR1 is WNHNN and CDR2 is SYGVQD (reference sequence). This CDR3 region has 17 residues. V lost 3 bases and J lost 4, with 19 bases in between. CDR3 sequence reads: CASSDTKPGHRNQPQHF. The CDR3, as DNA: TGCGCCAGCAGTGACACAAAGCCGGGACACCGAAATCAGCCCCAGCATTTT.

The chain carries TRBV6-5 and TRBJ1-1, with D tentatively TRBD1 (5 bases). CDR3 length: 14 residues. Germline V CDR1 and CDR2: MNHEY, SVGAGI. V gave up 6 bases and J gave up 1 base, with 12 bases separating them. Here the CDR3 reads CASSPGLGNTEAFF. In DNA form, the CDR3 reads TGTGCCAGCAGCCCGGGACTTGGGAACACTGAAGCTTTCTTT.

CDR3 amino acids: CASAAGTGADGELFF. The CDR3 DNA sequence: TGTGCCAGCGCCGCCGGGACAGGGGCCGACGGGGAGCTGTTTTTT. This chain links TRBV27 with TRBJ2-2, with TRBD1 identical over 10 bases. The CDR3 is 15 residues long. J lost 7 bases, V lost 8 bases, and 10 bases had no gene match. Looked up from germline, CDR1 is MNHEY and CDR2 is SMNVEV (reference sequence).

J is TRBJ2-1 and V is TRBV15; 7 bases match TRBD2. The CDR3 extends over 16 amino acids. Losses at the gene ends were 1 base for V and 9 bases for J; bases not matched to a gene: 12. From germline, CDR1 is LNHNV and CDR2 YYDKDF (reference sequence). CDR3 DNA sequence: TGTGCCACCAGCAGAGGCTGGCGGGAGTTCATAGGTGAGCAGTTCTTC. Protein sequence: CATSRGWREFIGEQFF.

With regard to this clone: A read error may produce the germline difference seen at one junction end. The gene calls are TRBV29-1 and TRBJ2-1; 7 bases are shared with TRBD1. The CDR3 is made up of 14 amino acids. Germline V gene data show CDR1 as SQVTM and CDR2 as ANQGSEA. The CDR3 here is CSVEGGYNYNEQFF. The CDR3, as DNA: TGCAGCGTAGAAGGGGGCTACAATTACAATGAGCAGTTCTTC.

The chain links TRBV9 to TRBJ2-2, with 8 bases that match TRBD1. Germline loops: CDR1 SGDLS, CDR2 YYNGEE. This CDR3 is built from 17 residues. Unmatched junction bases numbered 10, after V lost 5 bases and J lost 1 base. This CDR3 is CASRATGAGWNTGELFF. The CDR3 DNA reads TGTGCCAGCAGAGCGACAGGGGCCGGATGGAACACCGGGGAGCTGTTTTTT.

The rearrangement links TRBV28 to TRBJ1-5; D ambiguous. Between the trimmed V and J ends, which lost 0 bases and 5 bases, there was a span of 5 bases. Germline lookup yields CDR1 MDHEN and CDR2 SYDVKM. CDR3 length: 13 amino acids. CDR3 sequence: CASSLWGYQPQHF. In nucleotides, the CDR3 is TGTGCCAGCAGTTTATGGGGCTATCAGCCCCAGCATTTT.

This clone has a single count. V usage is TRBV6-4 and J usage is TRBJ2-1, with 8 bases matching TRBD2. V shed 3 bases and J 6 bases; nucleotides not matched to a gene: 10. CDR1 MRHNA and CDR2 SNTAGT come from the germline V gene. This CDR3 region has 16 residues. In DNA form, the CDR3 reads TGTGCCAGCAGTGATTCCGGGACTAGTTATGGCAATGAGCAGTTCTTC. This codes for CASSDSGTSYGNEQFF.

This chain joins TRBV27 and TRBJ2-2, with 10 bases lining up with TRBD2. J lost 6 bases, V lost 7 bases, and 8 bases had no gene match. The germline CDR1 and CDR2 sequences are MNHEY and SMNVEV (reference sequence). This CDR3 spans 15 amino acids. Here the CDR3 DNA reads TGTGCCAGCACCCTAGCGGGAGAGGGTCCCGGGGAGCTGTTTTTT. Protein: CASTLAGEGPGELFF.

The V call is TRBV6-5, the J call TRBJ1-1; D not resolved. The germline gives CDR1 MNHEY, CDR2 SVGAGI. The V end lost 6 bases, the J end lost 4 bases, and 6 bases lay between the germline ends. The CDR3 loop spans 11 amino acids. CDR3 protein: CASRVGTEAFF. The CDR3, as DNA: TGTGCCAGCAGGGTCGGCACTGAAGCTTTCTTT.

This chain uses TRBV18 with TRBJ2-7, with D perhaps matching TRBD2 (5 bases). Trimming shortened V by 2 bases and J by 4 bases, and 12 bases separated the two germline ends. This CDR3 is built from 14 residues. Germline V gene sequence: CDR1 KGHSH, CDR2 LQKENI. The CDR3 loop reads CASSPAAGLYEQYF. CDR3 DNA sequence: TGTGCCAGCTCACCAGCGGCGGGCCTATACGAGCAGTACTTC.

The chain joins TRBV7-2 to TRBJ2-5, with D possibly TRBD2 on 6 matching bases. CDR3 length equals 14 residues. Germline lookup yields CDR1 SGHTA and CDR2 FQGNSA. V lost 5 bases to trimming and J lost 5 bases, with 15 bases between them. CDR3 protein: CASSPTSTDETQYF. The CDR3 bases are TGTGCCAGCAGCCCTACTAGCACGGACGAGACCCAGTACTTC.

V usage is TRBV5-1 and J usage is TRBJ2-7, with TRBD1 identical over 10 bases. The length of the CDR3 is 13 residues. The junction had 4 bases not matched to a gene; V was cut back by 5 bases and J by 5 bases. Germline CDR1 is SGHRS and CDR2 is YFSETQ. CDR3 bases: TGCGCCAGCAGGACAGGGGGCATCAACGAGCAGTACTTC. Protein product: CASRTGGINEQYF.

The V gene is TRBV30, the J gene TRBJ2-5; D gene unclear. Trimming left V 2 bases short and J 2 bases short, with 3 bases between. CDR1 GTSNPN and CDR2 SVGIG come from the germline V gene (reference sequence). CDR3 size: 11 residues. For the CDR3, the DNA is TGTGCCTGGAGTTATCAAGAGACCCAGTACTTC. Its translation: CAWSYQETQYF.

As DNA, the CDR3 is TGCGCCAGCAGCTTGGGCCAGCGGGAGGGCAATGAGCAGTTCTTC. Amino acids: CASSLGQREGNEQFF. The chain combines TRBV5-1 with TRBJ2-1; 10 bases fit TRBD2. The junction had 3 bases not matched to a gene; V was cut back by 0 bases and J by 6 bases. This CDR3 comprises 15 residues. Germline assignment: CDR1 SGHRS and CDR2 YFSETQ.

V is TRBV13 and J is TRBJ2-7; TRBD2 matches at 9 bases. Per germline, CDR1 PRHDT and CDR2 FYEKMQ (reference sequence). CDR3 length: 15 amino acids. With 5 bases clipped from V and 3 bases from J, the junction kept 8 bases outside the gene matches. CDR3 region: CASSHLAGLIYEQYF. For the CDR3, the DNA is TGTGCCAGCAGCCATCTAGCGGGACTGATCTACGAGCAGTACTTC. Filled out from reference TRBV13 and TRBJ2-7, the complete variable domain reads AAGVIQSPRHLIKEKRETATLKCYPIPRHDTVYWYQQGPGQDPQFLISFYEKMQSDKGSIPDRFSAQQFSDYHSELNMSSLELGDSALYFCASSHLAGLIYEQYFGPGTRLTVT.

V is TRBV7-9 and J is TRBJ1-2, with 8 bases lining up with TRBD1. V gave up 8 bases and J gave up 4 bases; unmatched junction bases: 6. Germline CDR1 SEHNR, CDR2 FQNEAQ (reference sequence). The CDR3 is 13 amino acids. CDR3 sequence: CASARQGIYGYTF. In DNA, the CDR3 is TGTGCCAGCGCACGACAGGGGATCTATGGCTACACCTTC.

The V and J genes are TRBV9 and TRBJ2-5; tentatively, D is TRBD2 (5 bases). The ends were cut back, 3 bases at V and 1 base at J, with 10 bases in the middle. Germline-derived CDR1 and CDR2 are SGDLS and YYNGEE. The CDR3 is made up of 14 amino acids. CDR3 in DNA: TGTGCCAGCAGCGCCGTGGGGAGCCAAGAGACCCAGTACTTC. Its protein product is CASSAVGSQETQYF.

V and J are TRBV29-1 and TRBJ2-3, with 8 nucleotides matching TRBD1. Germline trimming cut 4 bases from V and 5 bases from J; bases unmatched to any gene: 5. Germline V CDR1 and CDR2: SQVTM, ANQGSEA. The CDR3 has 13 amino acids. CDR3 loop: CSVVQGARDTQYF. CDR3 bases: TGCAGCGTTGTTCAGGGGGCAAGAGATACGCAGTATTTT.